This record looks at one TCR beta chain sequence and its context. Its antigen remains unknown. This sample was included in a study of shared clonotypes between healthy human individuals. Study overall: CD4 naive cells filled three plates per donor, CD4 memory three, CD8 naive two and CD8 memory one.

The germline V gene has CDR1 SGHTA and CDR2 FQGTGA. Trimming removed 1 base from V and 11 bases from J, with 18 bases in between. This CDR3 has 15 residues. When replicate PCRs were run on sorted subsets, they used roughly 0.2 ug DNA, about 30,000 T cell genomes. The data were produced by immunoSEQ multiplex PCR, yet TCRdb's version contains in-frame clones alone and is incomplete. Counted here are approximately 2.3 million clones, 93% occurring once; the ten biggest clones make up under 0.45%. CD4+ cell separation produced CD45RA+ naive and CD45RA-negative memory subsets. Study-level results: Clonotypes which were not shared had lower generation probabilities than clonotypes that all four donors shared.

This TCR was sampled from a man between 18 and 35 years old in good health. Some clones in this sample may be carry-over from other donors' samples. The specimen was naive CD4+ T cells from PBMCs. Documented subset: CD45RA+ positively selected. The V and J genes are TRBV7-3 and TRBJ2-1, with D possibly matching TRBD2 (5 bases). The CDR3 spells CASSLNSPADSQQFF. Written as DNA, the CDR3 is TGTGCCAGCAGCTTAAACTCTCCTGCGGACTCACAGCAGTTCTTC.